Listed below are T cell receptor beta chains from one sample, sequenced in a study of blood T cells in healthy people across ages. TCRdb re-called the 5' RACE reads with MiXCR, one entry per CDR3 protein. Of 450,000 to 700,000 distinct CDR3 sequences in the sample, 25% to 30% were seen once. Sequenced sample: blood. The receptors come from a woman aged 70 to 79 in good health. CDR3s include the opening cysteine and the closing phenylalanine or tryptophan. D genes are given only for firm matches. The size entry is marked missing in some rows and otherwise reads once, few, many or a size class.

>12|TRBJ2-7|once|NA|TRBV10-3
TGTGCCATCAGTATATCCCCCTACGAGCAGTACTTC
CAISISPYEQYF
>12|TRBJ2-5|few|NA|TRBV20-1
TGCAGTGCTCAGACTCAGCAAGAGACCCAGTACTTC
CSAQTQQETQYF
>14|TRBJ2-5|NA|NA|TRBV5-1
TGCGCCAGCCGCTTTGGAAGTAGCCAAGAGACCCAGTACTTC
CASRFGSSQETQYF
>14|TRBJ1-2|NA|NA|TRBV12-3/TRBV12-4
TGTGCCAGCAGTCCCATCGACACTCTATATGGCTACACCTTC
CASSPIDTLYGYTF
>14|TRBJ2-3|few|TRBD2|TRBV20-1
TGCAGTGCTAGGGAGCGGGGGCTCACAGATACGCAGTATTTT
CSARERGLTDTQYF
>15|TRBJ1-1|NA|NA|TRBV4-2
TGTGCCAGCAGCCAAGGGAGAGGGAAGAACACTGAAGCTTTCTTT
CASSQGRGKNTEAFF
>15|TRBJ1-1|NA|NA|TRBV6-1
TGTGCCAGCAGGAATATCCCCGGGAAGCACACTGAAGCTTTCTTT
CASRNIPGKHTEAFF
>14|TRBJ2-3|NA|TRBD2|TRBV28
TGTGCCAGCAGTCCTAGCGGGGTGTCAGATACGCAGTATTTT
CASSPSGVSDTQYF
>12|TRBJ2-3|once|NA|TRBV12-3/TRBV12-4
TGTGCCAGCAAAGGGGAGATCGATACGCTGTATTTT
CASKGEIDTLYF
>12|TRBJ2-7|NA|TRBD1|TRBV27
TGTGCCAGCAGTTCGGGACAGGGCGAGCAGTACTTC
CASSSGQGEQYF
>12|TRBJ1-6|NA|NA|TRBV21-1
TGTGTCGAATCCGGGGGGTCGTCACCCCTCCACTTT
CVESGGSSPLHF
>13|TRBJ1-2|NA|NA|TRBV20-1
TGCAGTGCTAGAGATCCCGGGATCTATGGCTACACCTTC
CSARDPGIYGYTF
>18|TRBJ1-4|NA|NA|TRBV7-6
TGTGCCAGCAGCCGTCGTCAGGGGCCCCATTCAACTAATGAAAAACTGTTTTTT
CASSRRQGPHSTNEKLFF
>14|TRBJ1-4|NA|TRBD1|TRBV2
TGTGCCAGCAGGGGACAGGGCCCTAATGAAAAACTGTTTTTT
CASRGQGPNEKLFF
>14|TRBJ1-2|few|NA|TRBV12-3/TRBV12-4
TGTGCCAGCACCCCTATGGGGGCTGGCTATGGCTACACCTTC
CASTPMGAGYGYTF
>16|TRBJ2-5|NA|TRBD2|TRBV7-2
TGTGCCAGCAGCCGAGGTGCCACTAGCGACCAAGAGACCCAGTACTTC
CASSRGATSDQETQYF
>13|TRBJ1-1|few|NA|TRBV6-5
TGTGCCAGCAGTTACTCGACGGGCACTGAAGCTTTCTTT
CASSYSTGTEAFF
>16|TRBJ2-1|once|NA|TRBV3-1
TGTGCCAGCAGCTTAGGGGACCGAGCCGTGGTAGATGAGCAGTTCTTC
CASSLGDRAVVDEQFF
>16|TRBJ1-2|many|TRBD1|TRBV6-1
TGTGCCAGCAGTGAACAGGGGACAGGGATTAACTATGGCTACACCTTC
CASSEQGTGINYGYTF
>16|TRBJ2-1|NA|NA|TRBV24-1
TGTGCCACCAGTGATCCCGTCCAGCCAGGAATCAATGAGCAGTTCTTC
CATSDPVQPGINEQFF
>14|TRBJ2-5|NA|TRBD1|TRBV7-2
TGTGCCAGCAGCGGCCGGGACAGACAAGAGACCCAGTACTTC
CASSGRDRQETQYF
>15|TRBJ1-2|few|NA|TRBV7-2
TGTGCCAGCAGCTTAGAGTATGCAGGAAACTATGACTACACCTTC
CASSLEYAGNYDYTF
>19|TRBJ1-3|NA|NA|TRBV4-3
TGCGCCAGCAGCCAAGACGGAGCTGACCTCGCGGCCTCTGGAAACACCATATATTTT
CASSQDGADLAASGNTIYF
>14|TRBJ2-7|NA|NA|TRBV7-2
TGTGCCAGCAGCCCGGGACTGTTATTCCACGAGCAGTACTTC
CASSPGLLFHEQYF
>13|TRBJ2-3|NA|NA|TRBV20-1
TGCAGTGCTAGAGGGACATTTCCAGATACGCAGTATTTT
CSARGTFPDTQYF
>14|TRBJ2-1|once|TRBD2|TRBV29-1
TGCAGCGCCCGGGGGGTTAGCTCCTACAATGAGCAGTCCTTC
CSARGVSSYNEQSF
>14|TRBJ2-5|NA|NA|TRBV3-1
TGTGCCAGCAGCCATGGAGGGGGAAAAGAGACCCAGTACTTC
CASSHGGGKETQYF
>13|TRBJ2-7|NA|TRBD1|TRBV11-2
TGTGCCAGCAGCTCTTACAGGGGCTACGAGCAGTACTTC
CASSSYRGYEQYF
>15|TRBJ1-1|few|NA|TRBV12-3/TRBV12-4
TGTGCCAGCATGGGCGGGCGGTGGATGAACACTGAAGCTTTCTTT
CASMGGRWMNTEAFF
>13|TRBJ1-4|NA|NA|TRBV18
TGTGCCAGCCACCGGACCGGAGGGGAAAAACTGTTTTTT
CASHRTGGEKLFF
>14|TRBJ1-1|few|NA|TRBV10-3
TGTGCCATCAGTGGTACAGGGATGCGGACTGAAGCTTTCTTT
CAISGTGMRTEAFF
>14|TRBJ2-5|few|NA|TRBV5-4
TGCGCCAGCAGCTTGTACGCAGGGCGAGAGACCCAGTACTTC
CASSLYAGRETQYF
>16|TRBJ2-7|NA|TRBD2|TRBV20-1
TGCAGTGCTAGTAAAATTTCGGGGGGGCCCCGCTACGAGCAGTACTTC
CSASKISGGPRYEQYF
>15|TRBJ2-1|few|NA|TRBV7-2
TGTGCCAGCAGCTTAGTACAGGGTCGCTACAATGAGCAGTTCTTC
CASSLVQGRYNEQFF
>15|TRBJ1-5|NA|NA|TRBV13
TGTGCCAGCAGCTTAGGGGGAGGGGAGGGTCAGCCCCAGCATTTT
CASSLGGGEGQPQHF
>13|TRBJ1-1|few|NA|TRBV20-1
TGCAGTGCAGGGACCGCGCTGGTCACTGAAGCTTTCTTT
CSAGTALVTEAFF
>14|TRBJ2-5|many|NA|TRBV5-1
TGCGCCAGCAGCTCAGGGGGGACCGGAGAGACCCAGTACTTC
CASSSGGTGETQYF
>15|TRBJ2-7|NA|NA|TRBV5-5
TGTGCCAGCAGTCAGAGGATGGAGCCGGGGAACGAGCAGTACTTC
CASSQRMEPGNEQYF
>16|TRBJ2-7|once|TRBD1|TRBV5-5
TGTGCCAGCAGCTTGTCTCCGGGACAGACCCTCTACGAGCAGTACTTC
CASSLSPGQTLYEQYF
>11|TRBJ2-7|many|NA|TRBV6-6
TGTGCCAGCAGTGGGCAGAACGAGCAGTACTTC
CASSGQNEQYF
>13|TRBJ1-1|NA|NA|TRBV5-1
TGCGCCAGCAAAACGTGGGAGAACACTGAAGCTTTCTTT
CASKTWENTEAFF
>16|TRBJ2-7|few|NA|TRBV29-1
TGCAGCGTTGTCCCCCTTGACAGGCTGAGGGGATACGAGCAGTACTTC
CSVVPLDRLRGYEQYF
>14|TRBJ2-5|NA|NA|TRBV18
TGTGCCAGCTCACCACCGTATCTCCAAGAGACCCAGTACTTC
CASSPPYLQETQYF
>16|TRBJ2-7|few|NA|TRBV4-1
TGCGCCAGCAGCCAAGTCAGTGCCCTGTCCTACTACGAGCAGTACTTC
CASSQVSALSYYEQYF
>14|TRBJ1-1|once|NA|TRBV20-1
TGCAGTGCTACGAGGAAGGTGGTAATGTCTGAAGCTGTTTTT
CSATRKVVMSEAVF
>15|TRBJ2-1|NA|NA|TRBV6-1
TGTGCCAGCAGTGCGAGTCAGGGCCCCCCCAATGAGCAGTTCTTC
CASSASQGPPNEQFF
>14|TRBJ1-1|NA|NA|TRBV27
TGTGCCAGCAGTTTATGGCAGAAGAACACTGAAGCTTTCTTT
CASSLWQKNTEAFF
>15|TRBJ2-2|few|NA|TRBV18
TGTGCCAGCTCACCGGTCCAGGGATCCACCGGGGAGCTGTTTTTT
CASSPVQGSTGELFF
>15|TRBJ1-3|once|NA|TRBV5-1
TGCGCCAGCAGCTTAGAAGCGGGGGCGGGAAACACCATATATTTT
CASSLEAGAGNTIYF
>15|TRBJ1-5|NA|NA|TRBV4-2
TGTGCCAGCAGCCAAGAACGCAGGATCAATCAGCCCCAGCATTTT
CASSQERRINQPQHF